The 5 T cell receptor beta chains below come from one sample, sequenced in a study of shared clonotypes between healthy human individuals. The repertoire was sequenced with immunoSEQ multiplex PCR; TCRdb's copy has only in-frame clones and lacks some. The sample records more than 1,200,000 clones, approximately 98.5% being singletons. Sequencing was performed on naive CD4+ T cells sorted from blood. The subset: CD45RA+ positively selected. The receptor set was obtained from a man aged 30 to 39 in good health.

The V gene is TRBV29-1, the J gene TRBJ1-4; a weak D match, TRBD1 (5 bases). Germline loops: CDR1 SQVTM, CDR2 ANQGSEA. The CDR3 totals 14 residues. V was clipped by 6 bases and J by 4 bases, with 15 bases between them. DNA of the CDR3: TGCAGCGTGTCTGGGGCCCAATTTAATGAAAAACTGTTTTTT. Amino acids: CSVSGAQFNEKLFF.

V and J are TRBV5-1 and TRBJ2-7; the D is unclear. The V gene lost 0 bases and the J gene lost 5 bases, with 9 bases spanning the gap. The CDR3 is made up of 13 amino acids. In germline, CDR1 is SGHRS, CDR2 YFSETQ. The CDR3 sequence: CASSLGALHEQYF. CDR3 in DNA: TGCGCCAGCAGCTTGGGGGCCCTCCACGAGCAGTACTTC.

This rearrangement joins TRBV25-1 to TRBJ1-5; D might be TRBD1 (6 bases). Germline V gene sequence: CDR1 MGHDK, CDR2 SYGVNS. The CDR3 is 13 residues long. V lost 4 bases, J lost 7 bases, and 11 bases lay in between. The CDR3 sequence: CASSAGQSQPQHF. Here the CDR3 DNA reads TGTGCCAGCAGTGCCGGACAGTCCCAGCCCCAGCATTTT. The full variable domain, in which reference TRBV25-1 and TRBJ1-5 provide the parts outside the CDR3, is EADIYQTPRYLVIGTGKKITLECSQTMGHDKMYWYQQDPGMELHLIHYSYGVNSTEKGDLSSESTVSRIRTEHFPLTLESARPSHTSQYLCASSAGQSQPQHFGDGTRLSIL.

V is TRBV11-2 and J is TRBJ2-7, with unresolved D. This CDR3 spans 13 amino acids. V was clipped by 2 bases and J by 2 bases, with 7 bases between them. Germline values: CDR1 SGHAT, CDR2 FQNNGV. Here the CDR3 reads CASSLTSPYEQYF. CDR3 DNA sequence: TGTGCCAGCAGCTTAACCAGTCCCTACGAGCAGTACTTC.

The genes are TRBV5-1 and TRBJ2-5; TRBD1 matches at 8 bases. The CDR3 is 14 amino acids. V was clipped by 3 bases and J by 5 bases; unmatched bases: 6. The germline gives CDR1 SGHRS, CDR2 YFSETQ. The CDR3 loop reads CASSYGQGRETQYF. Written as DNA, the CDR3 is TGCGCCAGCAGCTACGGACAGGGCCGGGAGACCCAGTACTTC. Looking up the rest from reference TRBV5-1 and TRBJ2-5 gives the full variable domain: KAGVTQTPRYLIKTRGQQVTLSCSPISGHRSVSWYQQTPGQGLQFLFEYFSETQRNKGNFPGRFSGRQFSNSRSEMNVSTLELGDSALYLCASSYGQGRETQYFGPGTRLLVL.